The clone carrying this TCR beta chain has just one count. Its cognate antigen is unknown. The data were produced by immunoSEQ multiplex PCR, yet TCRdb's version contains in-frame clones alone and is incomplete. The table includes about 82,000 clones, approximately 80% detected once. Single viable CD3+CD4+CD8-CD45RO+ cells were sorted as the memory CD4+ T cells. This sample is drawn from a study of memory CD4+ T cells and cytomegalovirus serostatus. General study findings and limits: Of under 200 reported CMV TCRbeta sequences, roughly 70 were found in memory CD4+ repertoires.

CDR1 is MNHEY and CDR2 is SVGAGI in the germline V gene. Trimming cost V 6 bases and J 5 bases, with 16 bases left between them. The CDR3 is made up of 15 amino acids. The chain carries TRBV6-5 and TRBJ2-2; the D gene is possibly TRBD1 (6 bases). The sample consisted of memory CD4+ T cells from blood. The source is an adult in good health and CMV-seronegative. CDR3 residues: CASSRRAGVTGELFF. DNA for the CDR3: TGTGCCAGCAGCCGCCGGGCAGGGGTTACCGGGGAGCTGTTTTTT.